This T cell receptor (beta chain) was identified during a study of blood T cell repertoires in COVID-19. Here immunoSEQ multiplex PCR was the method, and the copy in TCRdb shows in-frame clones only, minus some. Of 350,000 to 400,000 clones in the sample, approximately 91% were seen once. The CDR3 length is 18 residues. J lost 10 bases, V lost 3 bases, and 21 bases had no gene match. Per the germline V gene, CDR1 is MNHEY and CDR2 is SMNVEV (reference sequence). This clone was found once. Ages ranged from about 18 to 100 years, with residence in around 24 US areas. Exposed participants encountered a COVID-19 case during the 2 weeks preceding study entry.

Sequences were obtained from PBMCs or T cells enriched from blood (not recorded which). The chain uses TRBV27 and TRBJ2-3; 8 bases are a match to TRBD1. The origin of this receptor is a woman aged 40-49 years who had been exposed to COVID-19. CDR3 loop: CASSFSPRRRDRLQSQYF. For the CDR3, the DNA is TGTGCCAGCAGTTTTTCTCCACGCCGCCGGGACAGGCTTCAATCGCAGTATTTT.